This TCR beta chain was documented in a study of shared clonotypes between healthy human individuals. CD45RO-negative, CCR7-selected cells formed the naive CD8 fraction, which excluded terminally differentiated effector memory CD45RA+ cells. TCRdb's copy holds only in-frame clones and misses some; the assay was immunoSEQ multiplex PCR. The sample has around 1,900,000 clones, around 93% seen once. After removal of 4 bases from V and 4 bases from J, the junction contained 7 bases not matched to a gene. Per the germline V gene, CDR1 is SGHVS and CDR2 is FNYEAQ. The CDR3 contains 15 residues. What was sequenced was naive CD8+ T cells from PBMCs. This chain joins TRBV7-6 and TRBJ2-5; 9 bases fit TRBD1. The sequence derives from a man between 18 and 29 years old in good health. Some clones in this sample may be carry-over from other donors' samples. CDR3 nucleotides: TGTGCCAGCAGCTCTCGGGACAGGGTTATAGAGACCCAGTACTTC. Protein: CASSSRDRVIETQYF.